One sample yielded the 28 T cell receptor beta chains listed below, sequenced in a study of human T cells and chemical hapten exposure. TCRdb redid the calling of the RACE reads with MiXCR, one entry per CDR3 protein. Of approximately 59,000 distinct CDR3 sequences listed, around 6.1% are singletons. Described time point: healthy volunteer bleed at 6 weeks. Sequencing started from total RNA isolated from unfractionated whole blood. The material sequenced was whole blood. The receptors were gathered from a female donor in good health. Some clones in this sample may be carry-over from other donors' samples.

This clonotype appeared many times. The V call is TRBV7-9, the J call TRBJ1-2; 7 bases are a match to TRBD1. This CDR3 region has 15 residues. V shed 4 bases and J 2 bases; nucleotides not matched to a gene: 7. Germline V gene lookup returns CDR1 SEHNR and CDR2 FQNEAQ (reference sequence). The DNA for the CDR3 is TGTGCCAGCAGCTCCCAGACAGGGACGAACTATGGCTACACCTTC. Translated: CASSSQTGTNYGYTF.

This chain joins TRBV20-1 and TRBJ1-1; TRBD1 agrees at 10 bases. This CDR3 has 14 amino acids. CDR1 and CDR2 (germline): DFQATT, SNEGSKA (reference sequence). The chain's CDR3 is CRTGTGAMNTEAFF. The DNA for the CDR3 is TGCAGGACCGGGACAGGGGCCATGAACACTGAAGCTTTCTTT.

This clonotype was picked up many times. The rearrangement uses TRBV2 and TRBJ1-1, with D hard to call. Germline V gene sequence: CDR1 SNHLY, CDR2 FYNNEI. The CDR3 loop spans 10 amino acids. V lost 4 bases, J lost 7 bases, and 4 bases lay in between. Here the CDR3 DNA reads TGTGCCAGCAGTGCCGGTGAAGCTTTCTTT. Amino acids: CASSAGEAFF.

The sample holds a few counts of this clonotype. V gene TRBV5-6 combines with J gene TRBJ1-4; D possibly corresponds to TRBD1 (5 bases). V shed 6 bases and J shed 4 bases, with 10 bases lying between them. Germline CDR1 SGHDT, CDR2 YYEEEE. The CDR3 has 13 residues. The CDR3 protein is CASNVRGNEKLFF. The CDR3 DNA reads TGTGCCAGCAACGTAAGGGGTAATGAAAAACTGTTTTTT.

Regarding this clonotype: This could be a read error, since a much larger clone is one nucleotide away. The genes are TRBV21-1 and TRBJ2-4; the table's TRBD1 call for D was not verified on the DNA. TRBV21-1 is tagged as a pseudogene. The CDR3 loop spans 18 amino acids. The CDR3 nucleotides read TGTGCCAGCGGCAAGTCCCAAACGACAGGGATTGATAAAAACATTCAGTACTTC. It encodes CASGKSQTTGIDKNIQYF.

The chain combines TRBV18 with TRBJ1-2, with a tentative D call TRBD1 (6 bases). The germline V and J ends were trimmed by 3 bases and 2 bases, with 10 bases remaining between them. Germline CDR1 reads KGHSH; CDR2 reads LQKENI. The CDR3 spans 14 residues. The CDR3 nucleotides are TGTGCCAGCTCACCTCCGGGGGCGAACTATGGCTACACCTTC. Its protein is CASSPPGANYGYTF.

This clonotype was counted many times. The chain recombines TRBV20-1 with TRBJ2-2, with TRBD1 matching over 7 bases. V was pared by 6 bases and J by 3 bases, with 7 bases of the junction left unmatched. CDR3 length: 14 amino acids. Per germline, CDR1 DFQATT and CDR2 SNEGSKA (reference sequence). Here the CDR3 reads CSANRDSYTGELFF. In DNA form, the CDR3 reads TGCAGTGCCAACCGGGACAGCTACACCGGGGAGCTGTTTTTT.

This clonotype showed up many times. The chain is built from TRBV5-1 and TRBJ2-3; 9 nucleotides match TRBD2. Per germline, CDR1 SGHRS and CDR2 YFSETQ. The CDR3 is made up of 14 amino acids. V shed 2 bases and J 4 bases; nucleotides not matched to a gene: 2. The CDR3 DNA reads as TGCGCCAGCAGCTTACAGCGGGAGGCAGATACGCAGTATTTT. It encodes CASSLQREADTQYF.

This clonotype has more than one count but fewer than ten. V and J are TRBV20-1 and TRBJ2-3; D possibly corresponds to TRBD2 (6 bases). The V gene lost 1 base and the J gene lost 6 bases, with 11 bases spanning the gap. This CDR3 has 13 amino acids. The germline V gene encodes CDR1 DFQATT and CDR2 SNEGSKA (reference sequence). DNA of the CDR3: TGCAGTGCTAGAGTTGGTGGGAGGGATACGCAGTATTTT. This codes for CSARVGGRDTQYF.

Sample share makes this clonotype medium-sized (0.01 to 0.1%). The rearrangement uses TRBV29-1 and TRBJ1-2; tentative D call: TRBD1 (6 bases). CDR3 length equals 14 residues. Deletions cut 2 bases from V and 0 bases from J, with 10 bases between. Germline CDR1 and CDR2: SQVTM and ANQGSEA. The CDR3, as DNA: TGCAGCGTTGAATTGGGGGCTTCTAACTATGGCTACACCTTC. It codes for CSVELGASNYGYTF.

The CDR3 loop reads CAISPGTLIYEQYF. The CDR3 DNA sequence: TGTGCCATCAGTCCCGGGACTTTAATTTACGAGCAGTACTTC. The chain has TRBV10-3 and TRBJ2-7; TRBD2 is a possible D gene (6 bases). V was clipped by 5 bases and J by 4 bases, with 15 bases between them. The germline V gene encodes CDR1 ENHRY and CDR2 SYGVKD. This CDR3 has 14 residues.

This clonotype was recorded many times. This chain uses TRBV4-1 with TRBJ1-3; no clear D gene. This CDR3 is built from 13 residues. Germline-derived CDR1 and CDR2 are MGHRA and YSYEKL. V lost 3 bases, J lost 8 bases, and 11 bases lay in between. The CDR3 spells CASSQVGTHTIYF. CDR3 DNA sequence: TGCGCCAGCAGCCAGGTCGGAACGCACACCATATATTTT.

Note on this clonotype: This may arise from a read error, as a much more abundant clone is one base away. J is TRBJ2-3 and V is TRBV4-2; maybe TRBD2 (5 bases). Trimming stripped 2 bases from V and 5 bases from J, with 20 bases between. This CDR3 is built from 17 residues. Germline values: CDR1 LGHNA, CDR2 YNFKEQ. The CDR3 region is CASSQLLASWSGDTQYF. The CDR3 region has the DNA TGTGCCAGCAGCCAACTCCTGGCTAGCTGGAGCGGAGATACGCAGTATTTT.

This clonotype was counted between two and nine times. J is TRBJ2-1 and V is TRBV7-9; D may be TRBD2 (5 bases). Germline CDR1 and CDR2: SEHNR and FQNEAQ (reference sequence). The V gene lost 1 base and the J gene lost 7 bases, with 5 bases spanning the gap. The CDR3 consists of 12 residues. The CDR3 sequence: CASSLGENEQFF. CDR3 DNA sequence: TGTGCCAGCAGCTTAGGGGAGAATGAGCAGTTCTTC.

The sample holds a few counts of this clonotype. J is TRBJ2-7 and V is TRBV6-2 or TRBV6-3; 10 bases agree with TRBD2. From germline, CDR1 is MNHEY and CDR2 SVGEGT. The CDR3 consists of 14 residues. With V trimmed by 5 bases and J by 2 bases, 3 bases remained unmatched. The CDR3 is CASSTSGVPYEQYF. The CDR3 DNA is TGTGCCAGCAGTACTAGCGGGGTCCCCTACGAGCAGTACTTC.

This clonotype was observed at least ten times. V and J are TRBV28 and TRBJ2-3; 11 bases match TRBD2. The CDR3 runs to 17 residues. The junction had 12 bases not matched to a gene; V was cut back by 6 bases and J by 4 bases. Germline V gives CDR1 MDHEN, CDR2 SYDVKM. The CDR3 DNA follows: TGTGCCAGCAGCTGGGGACGAACTAGCGGGAGTTCAGATACGCAGTATTTT. It is translated as CASSWGRTSGSSDTQYF.

This chain links TRBV20-1 with TRBJ2-7, with D unclear. This CDR3 region has 13 residues. Trimming stripped 0 bases from V and 5 bases from J, with 11 bases between. The germline V gene encodes CDR1 DFQATT and CDR2 SNEGSKA (reference sequence). The CDR3 DNA reads TGCAGTGCTAGAGATCTTAGTTCCCACGAGCAGTACTTC. It codes for CSARDLSSHEQYF.

This clonotype was counted at least ten times. The V and J genes are TRBV29-1 and TRBJ1-3; D ambiguous. V gave up 6 bases and J gave up 0 bases, with 15 bases separating them. The V gene's germline CDR1 is SQVTM and CDR2 ANQGSEA. CDR3 length equals 15 residues. The CDR3 loop is CSVASTESSGNTIYF. The DNA for the CDR3 is TGCAGCGTAGCGTCGACCGAAAGCTCTGGAAACACCATATATTTT.

This rearrangement joins TRBV19 to TRBJ2-3; 7 bases map to TRBD2. V gave up 6 bases and J gave up 1 base; unmatched junction bases: 10. CDR1 and CDR2 (germline): LNHDA, SQIVND (reference sequence). This CDR3 has 16 residues. The DNA of the CDR3 is TGTGCCAGTAGCCCTGATAAGCGGGACGGCACAGATACGCAGTATTTT. It encodes CASSPDKRDGTDTQYF. Variable domain in full (rest from reference TRBV19 and TRBJ2-3): DGGITQSPKYLFRKEGQNVTLSCEQNLNHDAMYWYRQDPGQGLRLIYYSQIVNDFQKGDIAEGYSVSREKKESFPLTVTSAQKNPTAFYLCASSPDKRDGTDTQYFGPGTRLTVL.

This chain connects TRBV19 to TRBJ1-6; a possible D gene is TRBD1 (6 bases). This CDR3 contains 16 residues. V lost 5 bases and J 6 bases, leaving 17 bases between the germline ends. Germline V gene data show CDR1 as LNHDA and CDR2 as SQIVND (reference sequence). This chain's CDR3 is CASSPQWGAANSPLHF. CDR3 bases: TGTGCCAGTAGTCCCCAATGGGGGGCGGCTAATTCACCCCTCCACTTT.

Only a few counts were recorded for this clonotype. This chain joins TRBV10-3 and TRBJ2-3; D is tentatively TRBD1 or TRBD2 (5 bases each). CDR3 length: 16 amino acids. CDR1 is ENHRY, CDR2 SYGVKD, per germline. V lost 3 bases and J lost 9, with 22 bases in between. CDR3 region: CAISDSDAGVGATQYF. The CDR3 DNA reads as TGTGCCATCAGTGACTCGGATGCCGGCGTCGGGGCCACGCAGTATTTT.

The chain joins TRBV15 to TRBJ2-1; possibly TRBD2 for D (6 bases). Germline values: CDR1 LNHNV, CDR2 YYDKDF (reference sequence). V was pared by 5 bases and J by 3 bases, with 11 bases between. This CDR3 comprises 14 residues. The CDR3 bases are TGTGCCACCAGCGCTAGCGAAGACTACAATGAGCAGTTCTTC. Translation gives CATSASEDYNEQFF.

In this sample, this clonotype turned up many times. The rearrangement joins TRBV29-1 to TRBJ2-3; 10 bases line up with TRBD2. Per the germline V gene, CDR1 is SQVTM and CDR2 is ANQGSEA. The CDR3 sequence is 15 residues long. The junction had 10 bases not matched to a gene; V was cut back by 4 bases and J by 6 bases. In nucleotides, the CDR3 is TGCAGCGTTGTACCTAGCGGGAGCCAAAGGGATACGCAGTATTTT. It translates to CSVVPSGSQRDTQYF.

The sample holds a few counts of this clonotype. The chain couples TRBV4-3 to TRBJ2-1; TRBD1 matches 7 bases. The CDR3 runs to 14 residues. V lost 1 base to trimming and J lost 4 bases; unmatched junction nucleotides: 1. Germline V lookup: CDR1 LGHNA, CDR2 YSLEER. The CDR3, as DNA: TGCGCCAGCAGCCAAGTGGGACAGTACAATGAGCAGTTCTTC. Encoded protein: CASSQVGQYNEQFF.

At least ten counts were recorded for this clonotype. This chain connects TRBV10-3 to TRBJ2-6; TRBD1 aligns across 7 bases. Per the germline V gene, CDR1 is ENHRY and CDR2 is SYGVKD. CDR3 length: 17 amino acids. The V segment lost 0 bases and the J segment 0 bases; nucleotides outside the gene matches: 2. CDR3 bases: TGTGCCATCAGTGAGTCCGGGGACAGCTCTGGGGCCAACGTCCTGACTTTC. This translates into CAISESGDSSGANVLTF.

This clonotype has ten or more counts. The J gene is TRBJ2-6, the V gene TRBV28; D unclear. Germline V gene data show CDR1 as MDHEN and CDR2 as SYDVKM. The CDR3 contains 14 residues. The V end lost 4 bases, the J end lost 4 bases, and 8 bases lay between the germline ends. The CDR3, as DNA: TGTGCCAGCAGTTGGCGCGCAGGGGCCAACGTCCTGACTTTC. Amino acids: CASSWRAGANVLTF.

This clonotype was counted many times. The V call is TRBV4-3, the J call TRBJ1-3, with D tentatively TRBD1 (6 bases). V lost 0 bases and J 2 bases, leaving 11 bases between the germline ends. Germline assignment: CDR1 LGHNA and CDR2 YSLEER. The CDR3 is made up of 16 amino acids. CDR3 coding DNA: TGCGCCAGCAGCCAAGATCGGGGGCTTCCTGGAAACACCATATATTTT. Translation gives CASSQDRGLPGNTIYF.

As regards this clonotype: This may stem from a read error, because a much larger clone lies one nucleotide away. This sequence joins TRBV28 and TRBJ2-1; D uncertain. The CDR3 is made up of 14 amino acids. CDR1 and CDR2 (germline): MDHEN, SYDVKM. In DNA form, the CDR3 reads TGTGCCAGCAGTTTAGGCGTCTCCTACAATGAGCGGTTCTTC. Translating it yields CASSLGVSYNERFF.